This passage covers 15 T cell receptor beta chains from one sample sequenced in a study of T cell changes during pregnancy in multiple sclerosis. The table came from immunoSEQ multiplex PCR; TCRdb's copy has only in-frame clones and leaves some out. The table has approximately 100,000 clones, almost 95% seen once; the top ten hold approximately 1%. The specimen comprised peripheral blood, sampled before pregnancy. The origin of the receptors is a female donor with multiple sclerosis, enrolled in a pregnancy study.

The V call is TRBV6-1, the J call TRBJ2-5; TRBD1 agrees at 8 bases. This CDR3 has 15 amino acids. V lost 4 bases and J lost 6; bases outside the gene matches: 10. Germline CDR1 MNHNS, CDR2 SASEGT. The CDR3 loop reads CASSGDRGMVKTQYF. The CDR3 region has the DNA TGTGCCAGCAGTGGAGACAGGGGTATGGTAAAGACCCAGTACTTC.

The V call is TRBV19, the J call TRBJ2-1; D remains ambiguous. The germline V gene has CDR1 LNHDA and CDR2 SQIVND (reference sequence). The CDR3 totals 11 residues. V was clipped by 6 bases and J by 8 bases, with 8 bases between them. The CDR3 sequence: CASSTYDEQFF. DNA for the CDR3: TGTGCCAGTAGCACCTATGATGAGCAGTTCTTC.

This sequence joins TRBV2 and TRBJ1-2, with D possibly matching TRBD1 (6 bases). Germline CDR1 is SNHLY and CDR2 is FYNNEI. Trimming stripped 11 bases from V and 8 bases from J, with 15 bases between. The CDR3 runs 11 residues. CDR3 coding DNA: TGTGCCTTAAAACACAGGGACGGCTACACCTTC. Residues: CALKHRDGYTF.

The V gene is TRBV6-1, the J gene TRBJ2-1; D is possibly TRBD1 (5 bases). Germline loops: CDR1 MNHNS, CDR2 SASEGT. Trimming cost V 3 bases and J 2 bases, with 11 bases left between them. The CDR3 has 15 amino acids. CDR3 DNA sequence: TGTGCCAGCAGTGAGCAGGGCAGGGCCTACAATGAGCAGTTCTTC. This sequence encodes CASSEQGRAYNEQFF.

The CDR3 reads CASSTTSGNTIYF. The DNA for the CDR3 is TGTGCCAGCAGCACTACCTCTGGAAACACCATATATTTT. The chain couples TRBV6-6 to TRBJ1-3, with D hard to call. CDR1 is MNHNY, CDR2 SVGAGI, per germline (reference sequence). The CDR3 covers 13 residues. Deletions cut 6 bases from V and 0 bases from J, with 6 bases between.

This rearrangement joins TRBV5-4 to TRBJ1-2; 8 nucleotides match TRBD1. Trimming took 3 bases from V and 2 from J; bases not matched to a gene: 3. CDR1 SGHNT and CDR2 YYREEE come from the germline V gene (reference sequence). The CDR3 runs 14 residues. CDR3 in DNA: TGTGCCAGCAGCTGGACAGGGCAGAACTATGGCTACACCTTC. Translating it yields CASSWTGQNYGYTF.

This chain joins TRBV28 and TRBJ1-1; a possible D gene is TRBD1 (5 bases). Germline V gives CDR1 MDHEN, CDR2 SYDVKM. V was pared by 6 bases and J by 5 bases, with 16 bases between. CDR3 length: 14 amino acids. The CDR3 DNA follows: TGTGCCAGCAGACAGACGCCACGGGGGACTGAAGCTTTCTTT. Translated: CASRQTPRGTEAFF.

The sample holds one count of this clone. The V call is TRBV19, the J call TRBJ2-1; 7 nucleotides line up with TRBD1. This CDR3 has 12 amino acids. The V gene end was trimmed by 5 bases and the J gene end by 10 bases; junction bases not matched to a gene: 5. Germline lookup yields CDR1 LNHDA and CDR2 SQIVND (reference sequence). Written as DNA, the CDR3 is TGTGCCAGTAGTCACAGGGGTGGGGAGCAGTTCTTC. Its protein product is CASSHRGGEQFF.

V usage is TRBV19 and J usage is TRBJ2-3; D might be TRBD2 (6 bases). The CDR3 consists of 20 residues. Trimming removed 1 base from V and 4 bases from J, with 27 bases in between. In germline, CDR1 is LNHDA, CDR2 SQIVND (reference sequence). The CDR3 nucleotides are TGTGCCAGTAGTATAGCGCGCGTCGGGGACTCCCTTGGTGATGCAGATACGCAGTATTTT. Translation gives CASSIARVGDSLGDADTQYF.

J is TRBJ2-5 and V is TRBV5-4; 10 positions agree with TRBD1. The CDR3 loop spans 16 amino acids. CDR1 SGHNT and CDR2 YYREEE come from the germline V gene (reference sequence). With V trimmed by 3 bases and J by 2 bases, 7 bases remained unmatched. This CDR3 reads CASSSFADRGQETQYF. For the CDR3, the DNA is TGTGCCAGCAGCTCCTTCGCGGACAGGGGGCAAGAGACCCAGTACTTC.

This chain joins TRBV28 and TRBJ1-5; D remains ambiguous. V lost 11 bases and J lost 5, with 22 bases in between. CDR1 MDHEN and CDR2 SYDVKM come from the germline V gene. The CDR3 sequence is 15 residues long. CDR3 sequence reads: CAARGNAGSYQPQHF. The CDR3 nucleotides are TGTGCCGCCAGAGGCAACGCGGGTTCGTATCAGCCCCAGCATTTT.

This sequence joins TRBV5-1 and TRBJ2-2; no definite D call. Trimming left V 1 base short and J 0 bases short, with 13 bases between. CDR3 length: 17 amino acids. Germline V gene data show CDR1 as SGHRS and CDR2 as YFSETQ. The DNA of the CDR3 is TGCGCCAGCAGCTTGCACGGAGCGCGTACGAACACCGGGGAGCTGTTTTTT. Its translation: CASSLHGARTNTGELFF.

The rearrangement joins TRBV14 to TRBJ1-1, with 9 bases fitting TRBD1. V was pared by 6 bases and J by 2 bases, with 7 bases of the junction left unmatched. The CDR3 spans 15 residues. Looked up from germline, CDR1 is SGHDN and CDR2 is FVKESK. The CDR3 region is CASRPSTGGNTEAFF. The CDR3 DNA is TGTGCCAGCAGACCATCGACAGGGGGAAACACTGAAGCTTTCTTT.

CDR3 protein: CASSLDPIDRGNQPQHF. CDR3 in DNA: TGTGCCAGCAGCTTAGACCCCATTGACAGGGGCAATCAGCCCCAGCATTTT. The chain is built from TRBV7-2 and TRBJ1-5, with 7 positions matching TRBD1. CDR1 and CDR2 (germline): SGHTA, FQGNSA. The V segment lost 1 base and the J segment 2 bases; nucleotides outside the gene matches: 8. The CDR3 length is 17 residues.

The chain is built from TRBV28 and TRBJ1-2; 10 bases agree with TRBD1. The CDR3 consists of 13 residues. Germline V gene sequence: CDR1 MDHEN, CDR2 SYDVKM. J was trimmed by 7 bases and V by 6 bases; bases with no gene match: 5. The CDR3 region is CASSPGTGVGYTF. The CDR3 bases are TGTGCCAGCAGCCCCGGGACAGGGGTTGGCTACACCTTC.